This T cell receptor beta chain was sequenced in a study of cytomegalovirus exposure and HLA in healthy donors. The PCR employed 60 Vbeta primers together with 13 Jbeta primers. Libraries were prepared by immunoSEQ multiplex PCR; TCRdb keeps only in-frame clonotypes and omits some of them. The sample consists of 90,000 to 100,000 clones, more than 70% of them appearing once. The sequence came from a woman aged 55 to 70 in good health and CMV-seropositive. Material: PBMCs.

The chain's CDR3 is CASSLTGDQPQHF. The CDR3 DNA reads TGTGCCAGCAGTTTGACAGGGGATCAGCCCCAGCATTTT. The V and J genes are TRBV6-1 and TRBJ1-5; 8 nucleotides align to TRBD1. Germline values: CDR1 MNHNS, CDR2 SASEGT. V lost 5 bases to trimming and J lost 5 bases; unmatched junction nucleotides: 2. The CDR3 sequence is 13 residues long.